These 8 T cell receptor beta chains were sequenced from one sample in a study of somatic mutations in cytotoxic T cells in rheumatoid arthritis. Libraries were prepared by immunoSEQ multiplex PCR; TCRdb keeps only in-frame clonotypes and omits some of them. This table has 2,500 to 3,000 clones, 66% appearing once. Sequencing was performed on CD8+ T cells sorted from synovial fluid. These receptors originate from a woman between 18 and 29 years old with rheumatoid arthritis.

V and J are TRBV29-1 and TRBJ2-1; 10 nucleotides agree with TRBD1. Germline CDR1 is SQVTM and CDR2 is ANQGSEA. CDR3 length: 14 amino acids. Trimming cost V 6 bases and J 9 bases; bases outside gene matches: 11. CDR3 in amino acids: CSVHGTGVSTEQFF. CDR3 bases: TGCAGCGTCCACGGGACAGGGGTATCAACTGAGCAGTTCTTC.

This rearrangement joins TRBV6-5 to TRBJ2-7, with a tentative D call TRBD2 (5 bases). The CDR3 is made up of 15 amino acids. V lost 1 base and J lost 2, with 12 bases in between. Germline lookup yields CDR1 MNHEY and CDR2 SVGAGI. CDR3 protein: CASSYWLFGAYEQYF. The CDR3 bases are TGTGCCAGCAGTTACTGGCTCTTCGGGGCCTACGAGCAGTACTTC.

As regards this clone: This same CDR3 is encoded by further DNA sequences in the sample. The chain recombines TRBV5-4 with TRBJ2-5; 10 nucleotides align to TRBD1. CDR1 is SGHNT, CDR2 YYREEE, per germline (reference sequence). Trimming took 5 bases from V and 1 from J; bases not matched to a gene: 8. There are 16 residues in the CDR3. The CDR3 DNA reads as TGTGCCAGCAGTCCGGGACAGGGGACCCCCCAAGAGACCCAGTACTTC. It specifies CASSPGQGTPQETQYF.

The chain couples TRBV7-2 to TRBJ2-7; the D is unclear. This CDR3 is 15 amino acids long. V was shortened by 4 bases and J by 0 bases, with 13 bases between the two germline ends. CDR1 and CDR2 (germline): SGHTA, FQGNSA. This chain's CDR3 is CASSSQFGGSYEQYF. DNA for the CDR3: TGTGCCAGCAGCTCCCAATTTGGCGGCTCCTACGAGCAGTACTTC.

This clone was detected a few times. This chain joins TRBV5-6 and TRBJ1-2, with 7 positions matching TRBD1. This CDR3 spans 15 amino acids. Germline V gene lookup returns CDR1 SGHDT and CDR2 YYEEEE. The V segment lost 0 bases and the J segment 2 bases; nucleotides outside the gene matches: 4. CDR3 amino acids: CASSLEQGINYGYTF. The DNA for the CDR3 is TGTGCCAGCAGCTTGGAACAGGGGATCAACTATGGCTACACCTTC.

This chain links TRBV5-1 with TRBJ2-7; 13 nucleotides line up with TRBD2. Looked up from germline, CDR1 is SGHRS and CDR2 is YFSETQ. The CDR3 has 17 residues. The V gene end was trimmed by 2 bases and the J gene end by 3 bases; junction bases not matched to a gene: 8. The CDR3 is CASSFPATSGRDYEQYF. The CDR3 DNA reads as TGCGCCAGCAGCTTTCCGGCTACTAGCGGGAGGGACTACGAGCAGTACTTC.

The genes are TRBV19 and TRBJ1-2, with unresolved D. CDR1 and CDR2 (germline): LNHDA, SQIVND (reference sequence). V lost 0 bases and J lost 1, with 12 bases in between. The CDR3 totals 16 residues. CDR3 in amino acids: CASSIDYTAINYGYTF. As DNA, the CDR3 is TGTGCCAGTAGTATAGACTACACAGCTATTAACTATGGCTACACCTTC. Complete variable domain (other parts from reference TRBV19 and TRBJ1-2): DGGITQSPKYLFRKEGQNVTLSCEQNLNHDAMYWYRQDPGQGLRLIYYSQIVNDFQKGDIAEGYSVSREKKESFPLTVTSAQKNPTAFYLCASSIDYTAINYGYTFGSGTRLTVV.

By frequency in the sample, this clone is large (0.1 to 1%). Other nucleotide sequences in the sample specify the same CDR3. The chain recombines TRBV19 with TRBJ2-7; 7 nucleotides align to TRBD1. With V trimmed by 6 bases and J by 4 bases, 6 bases remained unmatched. This CDR3 is 13 amino acids long. Germline V gives CDR1 LNHDA, CDR2 SQIVND (reference sequence). The CDR3 loop is CASSPGQNYEQYF. The CDR3 DNA reads as TGTGCCAGTAGCCCGGGACAGAATTACGAGCAGTACTTC.